This entry concerns a single T cell receptor (beta chain). What it binds is not known. The CDR3 totals 14 residues. Trimming took 9 bases from V and 6 from J, leaving 17 bases between them. The data derive from a study of T-cell reconstitution after alpha-beta-depleted transplantation in children. Study-wide points: Reports say that about two months after transplant, the alpha-beta T cells came out of several hundred graft clones that had expanded. Newly produced T cells mostly accounted for T-cell counts and diversity one year post-transplant.

Construction of the TCRbeta library involved unique molecular identifiers. Via MiXCR, TCRdb re-called the PCR reads, giving one row per CDR3 protein. The sample lists about 440,000 distinct CDR3 sequences, about 40% occurring once. The rearrangement uses TRBV12-3 or TRBV12-4 and TRBJ2-2, with D tentatively TRBD1 (5 bases). The source was PBMCs, collected before TCRalphabeta/CD19-depleted stem cell transplant. The receptor was derived from a girl aged 2 to 10 with aplastic anemia, due to receive a stem cell transplant. CDR3 sequence: CASSQGMKAGELFF. CDR3 DNA: TGTGCCAGTTCCCAGGGTATGAAGGCCGGGGAGCTGTTTTTT.